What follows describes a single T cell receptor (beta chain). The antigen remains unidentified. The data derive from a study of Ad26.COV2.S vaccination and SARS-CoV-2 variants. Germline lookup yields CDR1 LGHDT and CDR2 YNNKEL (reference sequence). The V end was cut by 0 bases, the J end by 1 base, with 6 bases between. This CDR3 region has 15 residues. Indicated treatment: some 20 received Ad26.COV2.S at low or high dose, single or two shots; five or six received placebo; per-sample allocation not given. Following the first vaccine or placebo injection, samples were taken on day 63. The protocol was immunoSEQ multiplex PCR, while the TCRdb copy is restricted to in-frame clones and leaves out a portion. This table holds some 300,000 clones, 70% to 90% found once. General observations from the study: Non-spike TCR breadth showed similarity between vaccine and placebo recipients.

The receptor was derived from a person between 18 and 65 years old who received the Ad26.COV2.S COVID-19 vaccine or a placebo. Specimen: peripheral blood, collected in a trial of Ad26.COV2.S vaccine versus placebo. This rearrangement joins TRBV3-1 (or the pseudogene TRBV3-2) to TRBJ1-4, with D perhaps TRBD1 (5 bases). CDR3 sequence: CASSQERGTNEKLFF. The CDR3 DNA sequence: TGTGCCAGCAGCCAAGAAAGGGGAACTAATGAAAAACTGTTTTTT.